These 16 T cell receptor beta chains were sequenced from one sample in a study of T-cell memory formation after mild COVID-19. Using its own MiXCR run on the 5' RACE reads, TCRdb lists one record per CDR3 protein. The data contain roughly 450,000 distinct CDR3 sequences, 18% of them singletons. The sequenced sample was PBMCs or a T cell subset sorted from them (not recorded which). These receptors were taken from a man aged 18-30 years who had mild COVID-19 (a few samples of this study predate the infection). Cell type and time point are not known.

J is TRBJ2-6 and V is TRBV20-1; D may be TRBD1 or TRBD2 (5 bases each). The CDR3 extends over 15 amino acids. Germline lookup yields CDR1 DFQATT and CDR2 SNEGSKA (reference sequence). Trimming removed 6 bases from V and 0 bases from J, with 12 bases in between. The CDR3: CSAPGTSSGANVLTF. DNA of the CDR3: TGCAGTGCGCCGGGGACGAGCTCTGGGGCCAACGTCCTGACTTTC.

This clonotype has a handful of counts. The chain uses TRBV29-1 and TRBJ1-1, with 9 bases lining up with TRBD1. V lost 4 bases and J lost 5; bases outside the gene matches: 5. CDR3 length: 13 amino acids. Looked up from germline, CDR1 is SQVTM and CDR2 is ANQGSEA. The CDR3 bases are TGCAGCGTTGTGACAGGGGGTTGGACTGAAGCTTTCTTT. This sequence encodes CSVVTGGWTEAFF.

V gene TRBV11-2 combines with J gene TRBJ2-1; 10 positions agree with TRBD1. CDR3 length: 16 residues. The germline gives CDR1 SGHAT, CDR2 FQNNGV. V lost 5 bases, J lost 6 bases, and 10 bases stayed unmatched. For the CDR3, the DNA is TGTGCCAGCAGCCCCCCCCCGGGACAGGGGAGCAATGAGCAGTTCTTC. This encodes CASSPPPGQGSNEQFF.

CDR3 protein: CATSRAFWDSPLHF. The CDR3 DNA reads as TGTGCCACCAGCAGAGCTTTTTGGGATTCACCCCTCCACTTT. The chain has TRBV15 and TRBJ1-6; D remains ambiguous. Germline CDR1 reads LNHNV; CDR2 reads YYDKDF (reference sequence). The V end was cut by 1 base, the J end by 8 bases, with 9 bases between. The CDR3 consists of 14 residues.

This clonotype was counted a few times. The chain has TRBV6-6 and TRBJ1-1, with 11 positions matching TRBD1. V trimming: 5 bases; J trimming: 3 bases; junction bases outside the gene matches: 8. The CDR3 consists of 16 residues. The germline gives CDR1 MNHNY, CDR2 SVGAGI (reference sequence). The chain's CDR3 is CASSPRDRGFYTEAFF. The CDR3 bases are TGTGCCAGCAGTCCCCGGGACAGGGGGTTTTACACTGAAGCTTTCTTT.

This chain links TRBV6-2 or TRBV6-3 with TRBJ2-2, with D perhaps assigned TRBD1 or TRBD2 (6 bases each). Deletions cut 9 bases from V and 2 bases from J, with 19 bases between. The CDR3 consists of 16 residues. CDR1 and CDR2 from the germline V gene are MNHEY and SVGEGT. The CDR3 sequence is CASRIFRGRNTGELFF. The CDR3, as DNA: TGTGCCAGTAGAATTTTTCGGGGGCGCAACACCGGGGAGCTGTTTTTT.

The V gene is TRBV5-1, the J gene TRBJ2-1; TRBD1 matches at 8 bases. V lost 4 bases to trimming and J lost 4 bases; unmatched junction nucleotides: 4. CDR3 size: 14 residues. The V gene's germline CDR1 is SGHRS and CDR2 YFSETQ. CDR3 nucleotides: TGCGCCAGCAGCATGGGACAGGCGTACAATGAGCAGTTCTTC. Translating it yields CASSMGQAYNEQFF.

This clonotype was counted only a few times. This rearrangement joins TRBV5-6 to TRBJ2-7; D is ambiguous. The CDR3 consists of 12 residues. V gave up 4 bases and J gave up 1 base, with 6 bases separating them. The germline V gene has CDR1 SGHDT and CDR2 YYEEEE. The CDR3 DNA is TGTGCCAGCAGCATGGGTTCCTACGAGCAGTACGTC. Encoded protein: CASSMGSYEQYV.

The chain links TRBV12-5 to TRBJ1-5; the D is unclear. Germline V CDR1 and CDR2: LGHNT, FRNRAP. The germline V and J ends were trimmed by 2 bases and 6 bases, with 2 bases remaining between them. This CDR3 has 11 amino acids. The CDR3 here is CASGLTQPQHF. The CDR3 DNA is TGTGCTAGTGGTTTGACTCAGCCCCAGCATTTT.

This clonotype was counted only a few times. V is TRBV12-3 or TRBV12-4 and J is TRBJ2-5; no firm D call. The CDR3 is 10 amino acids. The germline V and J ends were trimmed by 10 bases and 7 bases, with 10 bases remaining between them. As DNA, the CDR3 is TGTGCCACCTCAGGTGGGACCCAGTACTTC. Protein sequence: CATSGGTQYF.

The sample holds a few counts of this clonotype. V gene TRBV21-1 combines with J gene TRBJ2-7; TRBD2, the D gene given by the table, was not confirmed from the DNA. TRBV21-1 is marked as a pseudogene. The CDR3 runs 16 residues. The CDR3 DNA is TGTGCCAGCAGCAAAGCGCCCACAGGGCCCCACCACGAGCAGTACGTC. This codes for CASSKAPTGPHHEQYV.

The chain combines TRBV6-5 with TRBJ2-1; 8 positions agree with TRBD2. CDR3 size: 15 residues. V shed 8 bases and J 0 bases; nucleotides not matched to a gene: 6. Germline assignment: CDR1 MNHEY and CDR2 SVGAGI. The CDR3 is CASAPRGGSYNEQFF. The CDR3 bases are TGTGCCAGCGCACCCCGGGGGGGCTCCTACAATGAGCAGTTCTTC.

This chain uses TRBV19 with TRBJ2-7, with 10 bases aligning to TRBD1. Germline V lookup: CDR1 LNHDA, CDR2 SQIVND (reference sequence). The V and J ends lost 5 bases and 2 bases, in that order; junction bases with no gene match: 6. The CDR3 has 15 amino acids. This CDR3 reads CASSVPGQGTYEQYF. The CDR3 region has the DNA TGTGCCAGTAGTGTCCCGGGACAGGGGACCTACGAGCAGTACTTC.

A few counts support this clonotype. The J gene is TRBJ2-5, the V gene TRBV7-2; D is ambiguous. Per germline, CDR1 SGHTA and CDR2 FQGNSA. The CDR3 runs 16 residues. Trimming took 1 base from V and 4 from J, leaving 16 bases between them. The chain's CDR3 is CASSLDGSSMGETQYF. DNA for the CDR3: TGTGCCAGCAGCTTAGATGGCTCCTCGATGGGAGAGACCCAGTACTTC.

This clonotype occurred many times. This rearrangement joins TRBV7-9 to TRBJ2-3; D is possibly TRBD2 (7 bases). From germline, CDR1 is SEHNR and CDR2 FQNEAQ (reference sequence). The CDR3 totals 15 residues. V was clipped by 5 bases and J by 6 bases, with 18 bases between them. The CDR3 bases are TGTGCCAGCAGCCCCTTGGGGGGGGGGCAGGATACGCAGTATTTT. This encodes CASSPLGGGQDTQYF.

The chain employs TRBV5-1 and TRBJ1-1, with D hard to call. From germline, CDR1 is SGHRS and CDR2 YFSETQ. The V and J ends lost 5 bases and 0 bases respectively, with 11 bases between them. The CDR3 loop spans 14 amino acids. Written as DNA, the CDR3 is TGCGCCAGCAGGTGGACTGGGCTGAACACTGAAGCTTTCTTT. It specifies CASRWTGLNTEAFF.